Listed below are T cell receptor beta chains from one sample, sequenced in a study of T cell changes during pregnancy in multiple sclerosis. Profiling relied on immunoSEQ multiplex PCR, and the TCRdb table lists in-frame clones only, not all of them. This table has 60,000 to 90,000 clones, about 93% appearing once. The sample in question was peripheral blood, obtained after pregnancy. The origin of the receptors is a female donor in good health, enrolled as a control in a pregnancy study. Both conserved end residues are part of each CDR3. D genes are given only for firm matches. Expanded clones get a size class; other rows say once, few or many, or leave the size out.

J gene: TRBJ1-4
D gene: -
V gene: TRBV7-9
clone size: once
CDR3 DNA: TGTGCCAGCAGCTTAGGTCAGGGCTTGGAAAAACTGTTTTTT
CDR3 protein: CASSLGQGLEKLFF

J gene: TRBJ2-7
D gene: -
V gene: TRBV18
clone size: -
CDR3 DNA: TGTGCCAGCTCACCATTAACCGCCCTAGGCTACGAGCAGTACTTC
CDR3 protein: CASSPLTALGYEQYF

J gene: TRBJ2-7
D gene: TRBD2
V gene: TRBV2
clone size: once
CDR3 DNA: TGTGCCAGCAGGGCCGGGACTAGAAACTCCGAGCAGTACTTC
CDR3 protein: CASRAGTRNSEQYF

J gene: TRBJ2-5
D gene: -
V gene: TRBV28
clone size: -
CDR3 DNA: TGTGCCAGCAGTTCCCCAACAGAACTAGGCCAAGAGACCCAGTACTTC
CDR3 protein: CASSSPTELGQETQYF

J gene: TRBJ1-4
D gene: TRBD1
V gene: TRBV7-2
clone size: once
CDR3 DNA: TGTGCCAGCAGCTTATGGGGCGGGACAGGGGCTGAAAAACTGTTTTTT
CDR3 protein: CASSLWGGTGAEKLFF

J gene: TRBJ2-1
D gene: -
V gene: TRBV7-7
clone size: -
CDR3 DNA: TGTGCTAGCAGTTGGACCCGGGCGGGTGAGCAGTTCTTC
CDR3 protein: CASSWTRAGEQFF

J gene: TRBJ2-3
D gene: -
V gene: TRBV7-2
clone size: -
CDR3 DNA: TGTGCCAGCAGCCGGCTTGCGGGACGGTACACAGATACGCAGTATTTT
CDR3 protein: CASSRLAGRYTDTQYF

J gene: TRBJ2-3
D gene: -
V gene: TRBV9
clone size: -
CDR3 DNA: TGTGCCAGCAGTCGTGGGCTCACAGATACGCAGTATTTT
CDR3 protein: CASSRGLTDTQYF

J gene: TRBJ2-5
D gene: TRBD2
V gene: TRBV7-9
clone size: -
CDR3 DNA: TGTGCCAGCAGCTTGGGTAGCGGGGGGGCTGAGACCCAGTACTTC
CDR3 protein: CASSLGSGGAETQYF

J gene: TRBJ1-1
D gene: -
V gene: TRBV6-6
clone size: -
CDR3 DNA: TGTGCCAGCAGTTACGTAATCACAGCTGAAGCTTTCTTT
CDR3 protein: CASSYVITAEAFF

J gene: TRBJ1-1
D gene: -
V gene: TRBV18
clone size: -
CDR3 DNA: TGTGCCAGCTCACCCCCTGGTCCAGGATTAAAGAACACTGAAGCTTTCTTT
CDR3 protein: CASSPPGPGLKNTEAFF

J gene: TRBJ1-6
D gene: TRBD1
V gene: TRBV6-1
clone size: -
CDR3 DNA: TGTGCCAGCAAACAGGGGACAGATAATTCACCCCTCCACTTT
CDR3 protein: CASKQGTDNSPLHF

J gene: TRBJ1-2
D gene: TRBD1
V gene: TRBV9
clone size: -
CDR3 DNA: TGTGCCAGCAGCGTCCGGGACAGGGGGCCGGGTGGCTACACCTTC
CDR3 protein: CASSVRDRGPGGYTF

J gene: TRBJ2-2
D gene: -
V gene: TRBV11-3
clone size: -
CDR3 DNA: TGTGCCAGCAGCCCAGGAAACACCGGGGAGCTGTTTTTT
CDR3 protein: CASSPGNTGELFF

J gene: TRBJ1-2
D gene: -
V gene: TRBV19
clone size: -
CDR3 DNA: TGTGCCAGTAGTCCCCAAGGTGTATGGAGCTATGGCTACACCTTC
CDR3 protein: CASSPQGVWSYGYTF

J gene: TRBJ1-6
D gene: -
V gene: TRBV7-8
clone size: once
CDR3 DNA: TGTGCCAGCAGCCCCCGTTCCGGGTTTTCTTCACCCCTCCACTTT
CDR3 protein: CASSPRSGFSSPLHF

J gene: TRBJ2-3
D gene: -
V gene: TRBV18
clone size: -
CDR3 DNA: TGTGCCAGCTCTACGAGGCCTGATACGCAGTATTTT
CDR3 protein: CASSTRPDTQYF

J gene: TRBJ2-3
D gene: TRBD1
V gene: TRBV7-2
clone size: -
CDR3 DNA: TGTGCCAGCAGCTTAAATTCCGGGACAGGGTTTACAGATACGCAGTATTTT
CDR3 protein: CASSLNSGTGFTDTQYF

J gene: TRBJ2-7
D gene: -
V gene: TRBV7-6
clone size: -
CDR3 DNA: TGTGCCAGCAGCGCGGAGGGGCGGAAGTCCGAGCAGTACTTC
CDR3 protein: CASSAEGRKSEQYF

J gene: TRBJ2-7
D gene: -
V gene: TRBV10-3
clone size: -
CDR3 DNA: TGTGCCATCAGTGAGTATGAGGGATACGAGCAGTACTTC
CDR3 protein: CAISEYEGYEQYF

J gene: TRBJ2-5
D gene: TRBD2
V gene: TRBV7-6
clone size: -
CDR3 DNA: TGTGCCAGCAGCTTAGTGGCGGGAGGAAAAGAGACCCAGTACTTC
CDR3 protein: CASSLVAGGKETQYF

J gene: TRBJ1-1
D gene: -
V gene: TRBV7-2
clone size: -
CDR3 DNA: TGTGCCAGCAGCCCCCGGCTAGGTAGTATGGCTGAAGCTTTCTTT
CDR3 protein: CASSPRLGSMAEAFF

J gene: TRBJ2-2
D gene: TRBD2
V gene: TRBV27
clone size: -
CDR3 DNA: TGTGCCAGCAGTTTTTTGAGGACTAGTCAAGCCGGGGAGCTGTTTTTT
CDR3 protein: CASSFLRTSQAGELFF

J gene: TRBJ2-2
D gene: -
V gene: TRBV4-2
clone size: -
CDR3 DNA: TGTGCCAGCAGCCAAATTCCGGCGGACACCGGGGAGCTGTTTTTT
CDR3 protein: CASSQIPADTGELFF

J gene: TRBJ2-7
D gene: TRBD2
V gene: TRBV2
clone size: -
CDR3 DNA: TGTGCCAGCAGACCTACTAGCGGGGGGGCCGTCGAGCAGTACTTC
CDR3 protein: CASRPTSGGAVEQYF

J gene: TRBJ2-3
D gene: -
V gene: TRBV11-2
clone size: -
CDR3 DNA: TGTGCCAGCAGCTTAAGGGCAGGGGGCACAGATACGCAGTATTTT
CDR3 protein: CASSLRAGGTDTQYF

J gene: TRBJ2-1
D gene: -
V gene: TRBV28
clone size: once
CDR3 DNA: TGTGCCAGCAGCAGGGTGCCCCGTCCTGAGCAGTTCTTC
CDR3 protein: CASSRVPRPEQFF

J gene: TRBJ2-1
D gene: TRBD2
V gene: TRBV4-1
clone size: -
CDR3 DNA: TGCGCCAGCAGCCAAGAGACCGGGGGGGCCCTTGCGCAGTTCTTC
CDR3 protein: CASSQETGGALAQFF

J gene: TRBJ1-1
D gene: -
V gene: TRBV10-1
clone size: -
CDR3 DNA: TGCGCCAGCAGTCCGGTGGGAGTAGACACTGAAGCTTTCTTT
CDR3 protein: CASSPVGVDTEAFF

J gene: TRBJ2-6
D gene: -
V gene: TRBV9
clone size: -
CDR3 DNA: TGTGCCAGCAGCGTCGACTACTCTGGGGCCAACGTCCTGACTTTC
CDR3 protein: CASSVDYSGANVLTF

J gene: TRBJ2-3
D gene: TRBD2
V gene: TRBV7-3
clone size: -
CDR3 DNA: TGTGCCAGCAGCTCCCTGGGACTAGCGGGAGCAGATACGCAGTATTTT
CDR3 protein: CASSSLGLAGADTQYF

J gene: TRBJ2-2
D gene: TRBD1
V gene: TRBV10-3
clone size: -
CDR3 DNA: TGTGCCATCAGTACAGGGGTCGGCGGGGAGCTGTTTTTT
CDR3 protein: CAISTGVGGELFF

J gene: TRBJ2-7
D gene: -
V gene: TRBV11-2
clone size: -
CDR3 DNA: TGTGCCAGCAGCTTACCTCGACGCGGTAAGAGGGCCTACGAGCAGTACTTC
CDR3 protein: CASSLPRRGKRAYEQYF